Described below is a single T cell receptor (beta chain) sequence and its context. The source of the sample is a study of blood T cell repertoires in COVID-19. V was trimmed by 7 bases and J by 1 base, leaving 11 bases between them. Germline V gives CDR1 MDHEN, CDR2 SYDVKM. There are 13 residues in the CDR3. TCRdb's copy holds only in-frame clones and misses some; the assay was immunoSEQ multiplex PCR. The sample has about 71,000 clones, about 80% seen once. Sequenced input: peripheral blood. The chain links TRBV28 to TRBJ2-7; the D is unclear. This clonotype originated in a man in his thirties or forties with COVID-19, enrolled during active disease. The CDR3 sequence is CASNTKRSYEQYF. In DNA, the CDR3 is TGTGCCAGCAATACGAAGCGATCCTACGAGCAGTACTTC.